This T cell receptor beta chain was sequenced in a study of T cells in Graves' hyperthyroidism and ophthalmopathy. Authors of the study amplified TCR beta CDR3 regions from RNA transcripts. The TCR CDR3 was amplified in a first-round RT-PCR using the HTBI primer set. TCRdb ran MiXCR on the multiplex PCR reads and lists one entry per CDR3 protein. The data hold roughly 280,000 distinct CDR3 sequences, with around 22% observed a single time. Overall study findings and caveats: The model made its ophthalmopathy prediction, and onset followed a median approximately six months later.

Fresh peripheral blood, approximately 10 ml, yielded the PBMCs. Concerning this clonotype itself: Its antigen remains unidentified.

The sequence was obtained from a man aged 25-40 years with Graves' ophthalmopathy. Sequenced sample: blood.

CDR3 sequence (DNA): TGTGCCAGCAGTACTGGTGGGCGACAGACCCACCCGAACACTGAAGCTTTCTTT. Amino acid sequence: CASSTGGRQTHPNTEAFF. The chain employs TRBV6-1 and TRBJ1-1; tentative D call: TRBD1 (5 bases). The V end lost 5 bases, the J end lost 1 base, and 23 bases lay between the germline ends. The CDR3 consists of 18 residues. Germline V gene lookup returns CDR1 MNHNS and CDR2 SASEGT.